This entry concerns a single T cell receptor beta chain. What it binds is unknown. Other DNA sequences in this sample translate to the same CDR3. Terminally differentiated effector memory CD45RA+ cells were excluded by CCR7 positive selection of CD45RO-negative cells. The data belong to a study of shared clonotypes between healthy human individuals. Points from the study as a whole: Sequencing depth was expected to affect clonotype sharing among donors.

The method was immunoSEQ multiplex PCR; TCRdb's version includes in-frame clones alone and lacks a portion of them. The sample contains about 820,000 clones, about 91% of which appear only once. The germline V and J ends were trimmed by 2 bases and 1 base, with 5 bases remaining between them. This CDR3 is 13 amino acids long. Germline V gene lookup returns CDR1 MNHEY and CDR2 SMNVEV (reference sequence). This TCR was sampled from a man aged 25 to 40 in good health. The specimen sequenced was naive CD8+ T cells sorted from blood. The gene calls are TRBV27 and TRBJ1-1; D remains ambiguous. CDR3 nucleotides: TGTGCCAGCAGTTTAACGGGGAACACTGAAGCTTTCTTT. This translates into CASSLTGNTEAFF.